Only a few counts were recorded for the clone carrying this TCR beta chain. What it binds is unknown. The sample comes from a study of T cells after posttransplantation cyclophosphamide. Cells defined as naive were viable CD3+CD4+ or CD3+CD8+ and CCR7+CD45RA+CD45RO-CD95-CD27+CD28+. The related graft donor's blood sample was taken on the day of bone marrow donation. Trimming left V 6 bases short and J 0 bases short, with 15 bases between. Germline V lookup: CDR1 KGHSH, CDR2 LQKENI. The CDR3 has 17 residues. Method: immunoSEQ multiplex PCR; TCRdb's copy keeps in-frame clones and lacks some. The profile shows roughly 30,000 clones, about nine tenths of them singletons. Study-wide results and caveats: Donor-recipient repertoire similarity was low at 1-2 months, rising over year one. Tissue-infiltrating T cells from skin or gut overlapped little with blood T cells. Recipient CMV seropositivity and CMV reactivation strongly tracked TRB clonality.

The rearrangement uses TRBV18 and TRBJ2-6; no reliable D call. This receptor was taken from a woman aged 55-75 years in good health, CMV-negative, and a related stem cell transplant donor. The sequenced sample consisted of naive CD4+ T cells sorted from PBMCs. CDR3 loop: CASSPYVAGSGANVLTF. The CDR3 nucleotides read TGTGCCAGCTCCCCCTACGTCGCAGGCTCTGGGGCCAACGTCCTGACTTTC.